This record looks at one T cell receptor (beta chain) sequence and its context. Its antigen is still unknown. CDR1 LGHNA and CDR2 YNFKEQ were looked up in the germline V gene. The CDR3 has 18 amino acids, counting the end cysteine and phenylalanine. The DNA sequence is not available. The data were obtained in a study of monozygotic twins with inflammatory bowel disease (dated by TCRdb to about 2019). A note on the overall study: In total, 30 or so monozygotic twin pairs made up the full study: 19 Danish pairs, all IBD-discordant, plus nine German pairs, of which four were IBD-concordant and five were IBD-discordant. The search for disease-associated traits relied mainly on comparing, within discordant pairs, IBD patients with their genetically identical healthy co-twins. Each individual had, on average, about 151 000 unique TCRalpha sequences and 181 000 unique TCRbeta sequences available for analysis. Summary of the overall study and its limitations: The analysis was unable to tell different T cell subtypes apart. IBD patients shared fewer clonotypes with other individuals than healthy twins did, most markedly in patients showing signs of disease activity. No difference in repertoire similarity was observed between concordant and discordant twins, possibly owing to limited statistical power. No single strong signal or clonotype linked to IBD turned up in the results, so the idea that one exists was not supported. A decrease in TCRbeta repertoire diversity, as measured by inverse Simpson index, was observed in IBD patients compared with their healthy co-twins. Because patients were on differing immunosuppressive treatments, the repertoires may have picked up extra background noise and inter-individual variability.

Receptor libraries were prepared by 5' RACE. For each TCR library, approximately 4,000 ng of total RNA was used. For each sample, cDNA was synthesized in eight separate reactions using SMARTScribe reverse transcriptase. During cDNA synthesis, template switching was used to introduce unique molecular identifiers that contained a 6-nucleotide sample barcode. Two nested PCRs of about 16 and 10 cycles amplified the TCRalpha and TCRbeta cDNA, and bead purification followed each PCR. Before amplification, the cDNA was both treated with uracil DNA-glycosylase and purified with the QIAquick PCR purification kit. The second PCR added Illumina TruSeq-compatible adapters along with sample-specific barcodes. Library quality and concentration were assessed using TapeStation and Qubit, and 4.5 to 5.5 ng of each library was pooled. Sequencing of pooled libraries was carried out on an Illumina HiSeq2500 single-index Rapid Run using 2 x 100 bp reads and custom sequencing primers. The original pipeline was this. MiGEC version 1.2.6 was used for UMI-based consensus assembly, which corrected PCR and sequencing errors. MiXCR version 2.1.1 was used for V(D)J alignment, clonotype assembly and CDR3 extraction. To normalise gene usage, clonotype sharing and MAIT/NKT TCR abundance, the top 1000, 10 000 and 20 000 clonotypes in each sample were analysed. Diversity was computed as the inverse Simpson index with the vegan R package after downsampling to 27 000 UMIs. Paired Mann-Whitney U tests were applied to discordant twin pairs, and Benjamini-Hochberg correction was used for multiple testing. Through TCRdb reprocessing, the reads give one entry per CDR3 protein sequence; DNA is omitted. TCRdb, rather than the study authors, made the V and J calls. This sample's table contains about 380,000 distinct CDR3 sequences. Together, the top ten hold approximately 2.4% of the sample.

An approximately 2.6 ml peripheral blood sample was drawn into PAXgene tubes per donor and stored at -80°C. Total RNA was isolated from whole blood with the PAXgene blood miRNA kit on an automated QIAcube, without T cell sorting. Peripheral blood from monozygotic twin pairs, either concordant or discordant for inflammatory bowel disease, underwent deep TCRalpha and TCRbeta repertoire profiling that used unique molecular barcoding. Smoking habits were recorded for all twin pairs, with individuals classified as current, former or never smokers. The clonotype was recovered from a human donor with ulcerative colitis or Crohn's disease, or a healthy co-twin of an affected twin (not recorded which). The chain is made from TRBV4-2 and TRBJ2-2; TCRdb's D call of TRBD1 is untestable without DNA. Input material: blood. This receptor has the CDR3 CASSQAPDRASNTGELFF.